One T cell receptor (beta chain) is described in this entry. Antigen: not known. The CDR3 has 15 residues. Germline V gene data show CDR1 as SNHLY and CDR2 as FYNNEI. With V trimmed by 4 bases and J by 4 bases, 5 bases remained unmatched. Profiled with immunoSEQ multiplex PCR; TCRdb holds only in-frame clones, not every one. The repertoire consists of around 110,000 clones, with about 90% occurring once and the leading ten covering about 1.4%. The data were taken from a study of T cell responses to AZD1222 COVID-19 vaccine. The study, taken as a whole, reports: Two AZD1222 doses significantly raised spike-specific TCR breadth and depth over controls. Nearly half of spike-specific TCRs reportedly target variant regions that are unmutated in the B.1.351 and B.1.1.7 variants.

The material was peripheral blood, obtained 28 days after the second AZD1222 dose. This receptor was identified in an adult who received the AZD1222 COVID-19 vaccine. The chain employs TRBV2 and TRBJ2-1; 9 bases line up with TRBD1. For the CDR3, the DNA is TGTGCCAGCAGTGGTGGGACAGGGCCTTACAATGAGCAGTTCTTC. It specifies CASSGGTGPYNEQFF. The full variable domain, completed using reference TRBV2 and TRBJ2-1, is EPEVTQTPSHQVTQMGQEVILRCVPISNHLYFYWYRQILGQKVEFLVSFYNNEISEKSEIFDDQFSVERPDGSNFTLKIRSTKLEDSAMYFCASSGGTGPYNEQFFGPGTRLTVL.